This T cell receptor (beta chain) was identified during a study of identical twins. General study results and limits: For cord blood, abundant beta clonotypes had fewer insertions, unlike memory repertoires, which showed none. The conclusions drew on cross-sectional statistical analysis instead of tracking the same donors. Beta out-of-frame sequences showed weaker excess twin sharing.

This clonotype was observed at least ten times. The antigen is unknown. TCRdb recomputed calls from the 5' RACE reads with MiXCR, one row per CDR3 protein. The sample consists of about 890,000 distinct CDR3 sequences, 10% to 15% of them appearing once. Germline V lookup: CDR1 DFQATT, CDR2 SNEGSKA (reference sequence). Trimming cost V 2 bases and J 2 bases; bases outside gene matches: 8. The CDR3 extends over 15 amino acids. This same sample was also taken into another study, of yellow fever vaccine responses in identical twins.

This clonotype originated in a young woman in good health. V is TRBV20-1 and J is TRBJ2-5, with 7 bases fitting TRBD1. Sequencing used PBMCs. Written as DNA, the CDR3 is TGCAGTGCTAGAAACCCAGGGACAGCTCAAGAGACCCAGTACTTC. Translating it yields CSARNPGTAQETQYF.